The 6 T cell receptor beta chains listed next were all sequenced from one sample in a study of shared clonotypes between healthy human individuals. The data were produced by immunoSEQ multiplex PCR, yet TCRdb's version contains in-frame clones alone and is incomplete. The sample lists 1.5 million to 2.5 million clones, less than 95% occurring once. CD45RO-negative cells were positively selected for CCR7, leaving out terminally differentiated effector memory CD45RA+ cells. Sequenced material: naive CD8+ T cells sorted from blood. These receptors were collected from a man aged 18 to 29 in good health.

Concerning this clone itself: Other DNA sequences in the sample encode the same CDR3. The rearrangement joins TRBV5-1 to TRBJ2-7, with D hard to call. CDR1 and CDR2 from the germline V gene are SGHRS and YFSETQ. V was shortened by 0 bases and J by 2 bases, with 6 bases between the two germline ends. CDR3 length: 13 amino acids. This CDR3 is CASSLAGPYEQYF. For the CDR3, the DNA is TGCGCCAGCAGCTTGGCGGGCCCCTACGAGCAGTACTTC.

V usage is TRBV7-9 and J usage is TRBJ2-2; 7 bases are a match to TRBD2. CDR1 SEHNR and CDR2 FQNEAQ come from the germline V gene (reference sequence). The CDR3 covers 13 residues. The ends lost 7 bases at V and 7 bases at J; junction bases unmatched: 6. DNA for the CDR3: TGTGCCAGCACCCGGGAGGTGATCGGGGAGCTGTTTTTT. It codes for CASTREVIGELFF.

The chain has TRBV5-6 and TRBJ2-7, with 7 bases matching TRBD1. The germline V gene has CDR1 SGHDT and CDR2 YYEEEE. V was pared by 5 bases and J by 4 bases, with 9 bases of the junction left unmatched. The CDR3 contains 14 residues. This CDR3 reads CASSPGTVGYEQYF. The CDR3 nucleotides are TGTGCCAGCAGTCCCGGGACAGTTGGATACGAGCAGTACTTC.

CDR3 DNA sequence: TGCAGCGTTGAAGATCAGGGCAGGGAACCCTACGAGCAGTACTTC. Translation gives CSVEDQGREPYEQYF. This chain uses TRBV29-1 with TRBJ2-7, with D perhaps matching TRBD1 (5 bases). CDR1 and CDR2 (germline): SQVTM, ANQGSEA. The CDR3 covers 15 residues. V lost 0 bases and J lost 2, with 14 bases in between.

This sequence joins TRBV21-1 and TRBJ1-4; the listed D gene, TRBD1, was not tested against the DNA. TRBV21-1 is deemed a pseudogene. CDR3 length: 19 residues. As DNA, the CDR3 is TGTGCCAGCAGCAAAGGTAAACAGGGGTCCCCATCAACTAATGAAAAACTGTTTTTT. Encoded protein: CASSKGKQGSPSTNEKLFF.

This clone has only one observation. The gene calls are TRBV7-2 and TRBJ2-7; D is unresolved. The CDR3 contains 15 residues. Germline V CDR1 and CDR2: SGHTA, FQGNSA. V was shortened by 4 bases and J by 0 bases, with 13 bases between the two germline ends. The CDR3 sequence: CASSYKGLSSYEQYF. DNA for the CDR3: TGTGCCAGCAGCTACAAGGGATTGAGCTCCTACGAGCAGTACTTC.